The entry below describes one TCR beta chain. Its antigen is as yet unknown. These data come from a study of vaccination and CD4 T cells after COVID-19. Whole-study context: Four females and six males made up the convalescents, two of whom were Hispanic. Study-level points and caveats: No early post-infection timepoints were studied, and convalescent patients studied were relatively few.

The Oncomine TCR Beta short-read assay was applied to DNA of cultured CD4+ T cells. TCRdb recomputed calls from the PCR reads with MiXCR, one row per CDR3 protein. The sample comprises 15,000 to 20,000 distinct CDR3 sequences, approximately 50% of which are singletons, and about 4% rests with the top ten. The treatment here: approximately nine-day PBMC culture with coronavirus spike peptide pools or control peptides (ViraFEST assay). Before TCRs were sequenced, ViraFEST expanded antigen-specific T cells with peptide pools. The CDR3 covers 16 residues. CDR1 is MNHEY and CDR2 is SVGAGI in the germline V gene. Trimming left V 3 bases short and J 3 bases short, with 18 bases between.

Sequences were obtained from CD4+ T cells from blood, cultured in vitro. The rearrangement links TRBV6-5 to TRBJ2-7; D gene ambiguous. This receptor was taken from a human donor who had recovered from COVID-19. CDR3 residues: CASSYASAGSHYEQYF. The CDR3 DNA reads as TGTGCCAGCAGTTATGCGTCGGCAGGATCCCACTACGAGCAGTACTTC.